These T cell receptor beta chains were read from a single sample in a study of blood T cell repertoires in COVID-19. TCRdb's copy holds only in-frame clones and misses some; the assay was immunoSEQ multiplex PCR. The data show more than 40,000 clones, roughly 87% seen once. Sequenced material: peripheral blood. These receptors were taken from a man aged 60 to 75 with acute or convalescent COVID-19. Both conserved end residues are part of each CDR3. The D gene is left open where the match is weak. Where a row states a size, it is once, few, many or the class of an expanded clone; other rows omit it.

j_gene | abundance | v_gene | d_gene | CDR3aa | CDR3nt
TRBJ1-1 | . | TRBV19 | . | CASSFAERENTEAFF | TGTGCCAGTAGTTTCGCGGAGAGGGAGAACACTGAAGCTTTCTTT
TRBJ1-2 | . | TRBV30 | . | CAWGYRTINYGYTF | TGTGCCTGGGGGTACCGGACAATCAACTATGGCTACACCTTC
TRBJ2-1 | once | TRBV4-2 | TRBD2 | CASSQDPGTSGGEKQFF | TGTGCCAGCAGCCAAGATCCAGGGACTAGCGGGGGGGAAAAGCAGTTCTTC
TRBJ1-1 | once | TRBV9 | . | CASSVVGGSDEAFF | TGTGCCAGCAGCGTAGTTGGGGGCAGTGATGAAGCTTTCTTT
TRBJ2-4 | . | TRBV5-4 | . | CASSSQGLKNIQYF | TGTGCCAGCAGCTCCCAGGGACTTAAAAACATTCAGTACTTC
TRBJ1-3 | . | TRBV10-1 | . | CASSEGTVSGNTIYF | TGCGCCAGCAGTGAGGGAACAGTCTCTGGAAACACCATATATTTT
TRBJ2-2 | . | TRBV5-5 | TRBD1 | CASSLFLSRGTGGTGELFF | TGTGCCAGCAGCTTGTTTTTAAGTCGGGGGACAGGGGGTACCGGGGAGCTGTTTTTT
TRBJ2-2 | . | TRBV4-1 | TRBD1 | CASSPRDRVYLGKNTGELFF | TGCGCCAGCAGCCCCCGGGACAGGGTTTATTTAGGGAAAAACACCGGGGAGCTGTTTTTT
TRBJ2-1 | . | TRBV27 | . | CASGRTGQFF | TGTGCCAGCGGTAGAACGGGGCAGTTCTTC
TRBJ2-3 | . | TRBV2 | . | CASRTRVEGRQYF | TGTGCCAGCAGGACCCGCGTCGAGGGTCGGCAGTATTTT
TRBJ1-2 | . | TRBV6-1 | . | CASSEALQGYGYTF | TGTGCCAGCAGTGAAGCGCTTCAGGGATACGGCTACACCTTC
TRBJ1-1 | . | TRBV11-2 | . | CASSLGGSLTEAFF | TGTGCCAGCAGCTTAGGCGGCAGTCTCACTGAAGCTTTCTTT
TRBJ2-2 | . | TRBV2 | . | CASRPGAEGELFF | TGTGCCAGCAGGCCAGGGGCGGAGGGGGAGCTGTTTTTT
TRBJ1-1 | . | TRBV5-1 | . | CASSSKAGAGTEAFF | TGCGCCAGCAGCTCTAAGGCGGGGGCGGGCACTGAAGCTTTCTTT
TRBJ1-4 | . | TRBV10-3 | . | CAISEQRQYNEKLFF | TGTGCCATCAGTGAGCAAAGACAGTATAATGAAAAACTGTTTTTT
TRBJ1-4 | . | TRBV19 | . | CASSISRLGEKLFF | TGTGCCAGTAGTATTTCCCGGCTAGGCGAAAAACTGTTTTTT
TRBJ1-2 | . | TRBV6-5 | TRBD1 | CASSQGAGTGDGYTF | TGTGCCAGCAGTCAGGGAGCCGGGACAGGGGATGGCTACACCTTC
TRBJ1-2 | . | TRBV24-1 | TRBD1 | CATSDGTDYGYTF | TGTGCCACCAGTGATGGGACAGACTATGGCTACACCTTC
TRBJ1-1 | . | TRBV24-1 | . | CATSDAGVSEAFF | TGTGCCACCAGTGATGCCGGAGTCTCTGAAGCTTTCTTT
TRBJ1-5 | . | TRBV6-5 | . | CASSYSSSSNQPQHF | TGTGCCAGCAGTTACTCGAGTAGCAGCAATCAGCCCCAGCATTTT
TRBJ2-5 | once | TRBV7-9 | TRBD1 | CASSFTGTVNQETQYF | TGTGCCAGCAGCTTTACCGGGACAGTTAACCAAGAGACCCAGTACTTC
TRBJ2-7 | . | TRBV6-5 | . | CASRAGAYSYEQYF | TGTGCCAGCAGAGCAGGGGCCTACTCCTACGAGCAGTACTTC
TRBJ2-2 | . | TRBV28 | . | CASTVYTPVQGKNTGELFF | TGTGCCAGCACAGTTTATACCCCTGTGCAGGGCAAGAACACCGGGGAGCTGTTTTTT
TRBJ2-3 | . | TRBV5-1 | . | CASSFGGKRIDTQYF | TGCGCCAGCAGCTTTGGGGGCAAACGGATAGATACGCAGTATTTT
TRBJ1-2 | . | TRBV6-1 | TRBD1 | CASSAGQGALHGYTF | TGTGCCAGCAGTGCCGGACAGGGGGCATTGCATGGCTACACCTTC
TRBJ1-1 | . | TRBV29-1 | TRBD1 | CSVEGGPGQGSRNTEAFF | TGCAGCGTTGAAGGGGGCCCCGGACAGGGCAGTAGAAACACTGAAGCTTTCTTT
TRBJ1-1 | . | TRBV5-6 | . | CASSPLARFANTEAFF | TGTGCCAGCAGCCCATTGGCTAGATTTGCGAACACTGAAGCTTTCTTT
TRBJ2-3 | . | TRBV30 | TRBD2 | CAWGSSGGAGDTQYF | TGTGCCTGGGGGTCTAGCGGGGGGGCAGGAGATACGCAGTATTTT
TRBJ1-2 | . | TRBV7-2 | TRBD1 | CASSLWGQGADGYTF | TGTGCCAGCAGCTTATGGGGACAGGGAGCCGATGGCTACACCTTC